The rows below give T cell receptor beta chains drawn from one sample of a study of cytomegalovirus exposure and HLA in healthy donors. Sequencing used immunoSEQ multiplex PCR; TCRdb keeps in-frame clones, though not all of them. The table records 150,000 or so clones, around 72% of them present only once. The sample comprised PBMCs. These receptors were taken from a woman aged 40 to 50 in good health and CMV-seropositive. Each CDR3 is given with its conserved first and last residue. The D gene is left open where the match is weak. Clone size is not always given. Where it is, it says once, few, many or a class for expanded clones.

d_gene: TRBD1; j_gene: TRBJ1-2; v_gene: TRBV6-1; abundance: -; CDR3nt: TGTGCCAGCAGTGCGACAGGGGATGCTAACTATGGCTACACCTTC; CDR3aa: CASSATGDANYGYTF
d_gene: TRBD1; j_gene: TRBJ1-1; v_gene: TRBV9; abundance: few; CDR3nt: TGTGCCAGCAGCGTAGAAGACAGGGGGTACTCGCCCGAAGCTTTCTTT; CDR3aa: CASSVEDRGYSPEAFF
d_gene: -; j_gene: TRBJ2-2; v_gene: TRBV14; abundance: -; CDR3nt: TGTGCCAGCAGCCAAGTGCGGGTAAACACCGGGGAGCTGTTTTTT; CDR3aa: CASSQVRVNTGELFF
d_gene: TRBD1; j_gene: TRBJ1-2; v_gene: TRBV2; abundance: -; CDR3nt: TGTGCCAGCAGCCCGACAGGGAGCCTTCTCTATGGCTACACCTTC; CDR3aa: CASSPTGSLLYGYTF
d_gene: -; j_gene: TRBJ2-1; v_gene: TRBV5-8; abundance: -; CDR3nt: TGTGCCAGCAGCTTGGGAGACCAGGGTGGGAATGAGCAGTTCTTC; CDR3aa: CASSLGDQGGNEQFF
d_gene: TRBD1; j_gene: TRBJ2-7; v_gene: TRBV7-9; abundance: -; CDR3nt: TGTGCCAGCAGCTTAGGGACAGGGGGCAGGGAGCAGTACTTC; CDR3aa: CASSLGTGGREQYF
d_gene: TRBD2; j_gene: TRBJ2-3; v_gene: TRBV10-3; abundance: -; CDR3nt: TGTGCCATCAGTTTTTACCGGGGAAGCGGGGGAGACACAGATACGCAGTATTTT; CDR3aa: CAISFYRGSGGDTDTQYF
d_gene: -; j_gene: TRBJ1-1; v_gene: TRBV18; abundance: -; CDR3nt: TGTGCCAGCTCACCACGCGGGGGAAGGATGAACACTGAAGCTTTCTTT; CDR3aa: CASSPRGGRMNTEAFF
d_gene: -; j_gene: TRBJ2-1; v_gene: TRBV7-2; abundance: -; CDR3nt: TGTGCCAGCAGTCCAAGAACAGGGCGCTCCTACAATGAGCAGTTCTTC; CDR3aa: CASSPRTGRSYNEQFF
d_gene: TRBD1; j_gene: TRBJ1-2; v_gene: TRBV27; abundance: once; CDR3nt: TGTGCCAGCAGTTTAAGGTCGACAGGGGCTTTCTTATCAGCTAACTATGGCTACACCTTC; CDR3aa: CASSLRSTGAFLSANYGYTF
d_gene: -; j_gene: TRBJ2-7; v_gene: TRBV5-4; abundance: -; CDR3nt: TGTGCCAGCAGCCTCCGGAGAGGCGAGCAGTACTTC; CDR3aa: CASSLRRGEQYF
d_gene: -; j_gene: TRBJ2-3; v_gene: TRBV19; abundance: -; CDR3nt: TGTGCCAGTAGTATAGGGGGAGGCGATACGCAGTATTTT; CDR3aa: CASSIGGGDTQYF
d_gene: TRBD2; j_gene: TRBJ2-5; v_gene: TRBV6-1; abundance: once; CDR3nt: TGTGCCAGCAACCTAGGACTAGCGGGGGATGAGACCCAGTACTTC; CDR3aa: CASNLGLAGDETQYF
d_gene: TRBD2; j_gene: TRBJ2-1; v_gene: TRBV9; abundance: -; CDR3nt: TGTGCCAGCAGCGTAGCTGGTCGAGCGGGGGTCAATGAGCAGTTCTTC; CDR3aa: CASSVAGRAGVNEQFF
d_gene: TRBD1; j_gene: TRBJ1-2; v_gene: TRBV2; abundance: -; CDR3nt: TGTGCCAGCAGTGAGACAGGGGATGGCTACACCTTC; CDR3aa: CASSETGDGYTF
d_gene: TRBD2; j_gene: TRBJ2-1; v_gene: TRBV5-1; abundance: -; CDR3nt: TGCGCCAGCAGCTTCGCCGGGACTAGCGGTGGGGATGAGCAGTTCTTC; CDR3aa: CASSFAGTSGGDEQFF
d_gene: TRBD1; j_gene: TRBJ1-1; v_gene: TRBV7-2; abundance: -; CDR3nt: TGTGCCAGCAGCTTAGCGGGGACAGGGAAGGAAGCTTTCTTT; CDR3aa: CASSLAGTGKEAFF
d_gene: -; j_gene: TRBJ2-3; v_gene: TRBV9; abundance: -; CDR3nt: TGTGCCAGCAGCGTAGTTAGCCTACGAGATACGCAGTATTTT; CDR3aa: CASSVVSLRDTQYF
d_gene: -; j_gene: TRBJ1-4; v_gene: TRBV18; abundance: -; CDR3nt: TGTGCCAGCTCACCACCGGACAGTTTCAATGAAAAACTGTTTTTT; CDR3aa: CASSPPDSFNEKLFF
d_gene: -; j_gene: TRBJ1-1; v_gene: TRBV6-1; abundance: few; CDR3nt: TGTGCCAGCAGCCCCACGGGGGGGGTAAGAACTGAAGCTTTCTTT; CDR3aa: CASSPTGGVRTEAFF
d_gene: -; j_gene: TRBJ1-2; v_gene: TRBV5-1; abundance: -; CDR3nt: TGCGCCAGCAGCTTGGAGTCCCAGTATGGCTACACCTTC; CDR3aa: CASSLESQYGYTF
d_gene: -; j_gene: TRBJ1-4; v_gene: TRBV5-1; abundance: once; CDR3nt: TGCGCCAGCAGTCCAACAGGGTCCAGGGATGAAAAACTGTTTTTT; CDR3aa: CASSPTGSRDEKLFF
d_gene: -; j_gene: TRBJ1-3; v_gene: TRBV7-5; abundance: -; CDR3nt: TGTGCCAGAAGCTTAGTTTCAGGGCCTGGAAACACCATATATTTT; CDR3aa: CARSLVSGPGNTIYF
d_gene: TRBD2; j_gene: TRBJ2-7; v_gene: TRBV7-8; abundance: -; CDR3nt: TGTGCCAGCATCTCGCTGGGCGGGGAGGGCTCCTACGAGCAGTACTTC; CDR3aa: CASISLGGEGSYEQYF
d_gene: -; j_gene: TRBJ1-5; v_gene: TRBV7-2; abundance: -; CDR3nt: TGTGCCAGCAGCTCCCTCGGACAAGCAGATCAGCCCCAGCATTTT; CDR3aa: CASSSLGQADQPQHF
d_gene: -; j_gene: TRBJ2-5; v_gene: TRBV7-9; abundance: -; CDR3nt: TGTGCCAGCAGCTCTATACTAGAACAAGAGACCCAGTACTTC; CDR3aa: CASSSILEQETQYF
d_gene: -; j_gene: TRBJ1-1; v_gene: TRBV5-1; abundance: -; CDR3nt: TGCGCCAGCAGCTTGTTGGGGGGAACTGAAGCTTTCTTT; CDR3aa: CASSLLGGTEAFF
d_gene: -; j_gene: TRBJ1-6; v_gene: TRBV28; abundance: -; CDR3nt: TGTGCCAGCAGTTTATCTTCTTCACCCCTCCACTTT; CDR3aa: CASSLSSSPLHF
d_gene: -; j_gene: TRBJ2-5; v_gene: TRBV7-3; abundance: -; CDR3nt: TGTGCCAGCAGCTTGGCCGGGCAGGAGGGCCAGTACTTC; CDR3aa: CASSLAGQEGQYF
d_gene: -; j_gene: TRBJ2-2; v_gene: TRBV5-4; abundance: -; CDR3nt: TGTGCCAGCAGCTTGGGAGGGAACACCGGGGAGCTGTTTTTT; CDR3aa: CASSLGGNTGELFF